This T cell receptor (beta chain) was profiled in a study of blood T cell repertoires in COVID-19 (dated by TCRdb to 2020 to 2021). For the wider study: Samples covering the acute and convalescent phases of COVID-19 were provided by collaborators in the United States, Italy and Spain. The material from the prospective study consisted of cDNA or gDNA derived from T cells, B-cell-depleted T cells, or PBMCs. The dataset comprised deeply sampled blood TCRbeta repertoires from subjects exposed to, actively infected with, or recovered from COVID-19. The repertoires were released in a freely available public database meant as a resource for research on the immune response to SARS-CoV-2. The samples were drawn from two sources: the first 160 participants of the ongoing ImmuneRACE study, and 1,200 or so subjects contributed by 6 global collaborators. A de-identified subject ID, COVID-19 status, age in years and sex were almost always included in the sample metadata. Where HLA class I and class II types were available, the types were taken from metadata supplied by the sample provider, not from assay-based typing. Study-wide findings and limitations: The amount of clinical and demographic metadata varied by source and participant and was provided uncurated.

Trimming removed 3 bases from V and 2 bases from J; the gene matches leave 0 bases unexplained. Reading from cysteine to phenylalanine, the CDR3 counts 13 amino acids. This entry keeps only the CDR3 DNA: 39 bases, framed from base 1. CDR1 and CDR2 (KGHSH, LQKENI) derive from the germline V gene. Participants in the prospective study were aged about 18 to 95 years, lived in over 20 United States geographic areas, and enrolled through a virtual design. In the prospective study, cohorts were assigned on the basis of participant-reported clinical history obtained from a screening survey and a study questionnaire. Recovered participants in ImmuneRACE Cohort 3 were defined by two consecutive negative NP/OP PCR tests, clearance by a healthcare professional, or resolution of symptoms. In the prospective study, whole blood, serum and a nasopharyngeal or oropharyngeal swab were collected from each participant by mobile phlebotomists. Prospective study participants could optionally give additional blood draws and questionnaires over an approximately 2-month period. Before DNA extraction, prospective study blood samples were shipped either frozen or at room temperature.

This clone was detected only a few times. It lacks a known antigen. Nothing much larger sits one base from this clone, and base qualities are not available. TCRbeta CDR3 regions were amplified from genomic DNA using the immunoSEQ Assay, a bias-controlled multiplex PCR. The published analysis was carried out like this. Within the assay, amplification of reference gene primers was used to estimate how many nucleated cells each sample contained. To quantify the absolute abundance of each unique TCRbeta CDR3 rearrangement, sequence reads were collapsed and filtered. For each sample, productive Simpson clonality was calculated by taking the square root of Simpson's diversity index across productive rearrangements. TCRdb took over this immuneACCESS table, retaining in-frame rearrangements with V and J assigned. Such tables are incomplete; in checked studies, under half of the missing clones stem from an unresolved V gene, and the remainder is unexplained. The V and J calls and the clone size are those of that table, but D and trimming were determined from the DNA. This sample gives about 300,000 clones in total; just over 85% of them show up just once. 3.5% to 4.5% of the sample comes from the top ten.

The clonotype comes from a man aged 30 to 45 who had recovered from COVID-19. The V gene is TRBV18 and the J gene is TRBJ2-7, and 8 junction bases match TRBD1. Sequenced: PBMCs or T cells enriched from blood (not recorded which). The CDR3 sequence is CASSPRGPYEQYF. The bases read TGTGCCAGCTCACCCAGGGGGCCCTACGAGCAGTACTTC.